What follows are 5 T cell receptor beta chains derived from one specimen sequenced in a study of blood T cell repertoires in COVID-19. TCRdb keeps only in-frame clones here, not all; method: immunoSEQ multiplex PCR. The sample has 150,000 to 200,000 clones, roughly 87% seen once. Sequencing was done on a sample of PBMCs or T cells enriched from blood (not recorded which). All receptors derive from a human donor with acute COVID-19. The donor label of this sample is uncertain.

The rearrangement joins TRBV10-3 to TRBJ2-1; maybe TRBD2 (5 bases). Trimming removed 6 bases at V and 4 bases at J, with 19 bases between. CDR1 ENHRY and CDR2 SYGVKD come from the germline V gene. This CDR3 is built from 16 residues. In DNA, the CDR3 is TGTGCCATCAGAGCCGCTCTTTCCGGGAAGTACAATGAGCAGTTCTTC. Its translation is CAIRAALSGKYNEQFF.

This clone has a single count. The chain combines TRBV7-9 with TRBJ2-1; 8 bases agree with TRBD2. CDR1 is SEHNR, CDR2 FQNEAQ, per germline (reference sequence). This CDR3 region has 14 residues. Trimming removed 4 bases from V and 4 bases from J; junction bases left unmatched: 3. The CDR3, as DNA: TGTGCCAGCAGCTATAGCGGGGCTTACAATGAGCAGTTCTTC. This encodes CASSYSGAYNEQFF.

The chain recombines TRBV6-4 with TRBJ1-2; 9 positions match TRBD1. CDR1 and CDR2 from the germline V gene are MRHNA and SNTAGT. After removal of 6 bases from V and 8 bases from J, the junction contained 1 base not matched to a gene. The CDR3 is made up of 11 amino acids. Here the CDR3 reads CASRGTGGYTF. The CDR3 region has the DNA TGTGCCAGCAGGGGGACAGGGGGCTACACCTTC.

This chain connects TRBV28 to TRBJ2-7; 11 nucleotides agree with TRBD2. The CDR3 has 16 residues. Germline-derived CDR1 and CDR2 are MDHEN and SYDVKM. V gave up 5 bases and J gave up 6 bases; unmatched junction bases: 12. The CDR3 loop is CASSMPRLAGLGEQYF. In DNA form, the CDR3 reads TGTGCCAGCAGTATGCCTCGACTAGCGGGGTTAGGCGAGCAGTACTTC.

This clone was seen only a few times. CDR3 region: CASSRTSGSYEQYF. The CDR3 DNA follows: TGTGCCAGCAGTCGGACTAGCGGCTCCTACGAGCAGTACTTC. The V gene is TRBV6-5, the J gene TRBJ2-7; 10 nucleotides agree with TRBD2. Germline CDR1 reads MNHEY; CDR2 reads SVGAGI. There are 14 residues in the CDR3. V shed 5 bases and J 0 bases; nucleotides not matched to a gene: 1.